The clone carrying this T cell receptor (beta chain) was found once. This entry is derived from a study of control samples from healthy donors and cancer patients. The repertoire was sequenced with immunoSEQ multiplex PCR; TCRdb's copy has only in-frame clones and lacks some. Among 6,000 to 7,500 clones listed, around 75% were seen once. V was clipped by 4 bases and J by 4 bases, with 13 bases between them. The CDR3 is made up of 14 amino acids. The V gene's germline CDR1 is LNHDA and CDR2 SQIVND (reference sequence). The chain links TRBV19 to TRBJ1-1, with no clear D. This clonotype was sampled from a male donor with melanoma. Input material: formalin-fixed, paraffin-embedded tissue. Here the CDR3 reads CASSTVRRGTEAFF. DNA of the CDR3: TGTGCCAGTAGTACGGTCAGGCGGGGCACTGAAGCTTTCTTT. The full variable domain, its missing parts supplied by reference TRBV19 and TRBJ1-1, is DGGITQSPKYLFRKEGQNVTLSCEQNLNHDAMYWYRQDPGQGLRLIYYSQIVNDFQKGDIAEGYSVSREKKESFPLTVTSAQKNPTAFYLCASSTVRRGTEAFFGQGTRLTVV.